This paragraph reports one TCR beta chain. Its antigen remains unidentified. Between the trimmed V and J ends, which lost 4 bases and 6 bases, there was a span of 12 bases. This CDR3 comprises 13 residues. CDR1 MNHEY and CDR2 SMNVEV come from the germline V gene (reference sequence). This entry comes from a study of cytomegalovirus exposure and HLA in healthy donors. Study-level results: Cytomegalovirus-associated status was assigned to 164 TCR beta chains. TCR beta sequences numbering over 15,000 were associated with HLA alleles at 0.05 false discovery rate in a later analysis.

13 Jbeta primers and 60 Vbeta primers were used for the PCR. Generated by immunoSEQ multiplex PCR, the TCRdb table keeps only in-frame clones and is missing some. In the table there are fewer than 250,000 clones, about 80% of which are singletons. The origin of this receptor is a young man in good health and CMV-seronegative. The sequenced sample was PBMCs. V and J are TRBV27 and TRBJ1-2, with D perhaps TRBD1 (5 bases). Written as DNA, the CDR3 is TGTGCCAGCAGTTCTACGACAGTTAATGGCTACACCTTC. It is translated as CASSSTTVNGYTF.